This TCR beta chain was obtained from a study of cytomegalovirus exposure and HLA in healthy donors. Study-level background: HLA-typed donors contributed approximately 86 million unique TCRs, which were held in an early data release.

J was trimmed by 2 bases and V by 1 base; bases with no gene match: 2. CDR3 length: 15 amino acids. CDR1 ENHRY and CDR2 SYGVKD come from the germline V gene. Primers included in the PCR were 60 Vbeta and 13 Jbeta primers. TCRdb's copy holds only in-frame clones and misses some; the assay was immunoSEQ multiplex PCR. The table lists roughly 200,000 clones, over 75% of them singletons, with approximately 3% in the top ten. In this sample, this clone turned up a few times. The antigen is undetermined. General study findings and limits: In an earlier analysis, most TCR beta V segments were productive about 87% or about 30% of the time.

The sequenced sample consisted of PBMCs. The receptor's source is a woman under 40 in good health and CMV-seronegative. The rearrangement uses TRBV10-3 and TRBJ2-7; TRBD1 matches 10 bases. In nucleotides, the CDR3 is TGTGCCATCAGTGAGTTAGGACAGGGGGCCTACGAGCAGTACTTC. Protein: CAISELGQGAYEQYF.